A selection of T cell receptor beta chains follows, all from one sample in a study of beta chain features in type 1 diabetes. Sequencing was performed with immunoSEQ multiplex PCR; in TCRdb, only in-frame clones are kept and a portion is missing. The sample lists more than 140,000 clones, 9.5% to 10% occurring once. The sample comprised central memory CD4+ T cells from blood. The receptor set was obtained from a woman between 40 and 55 years old in good health. The CDR3 runs from the conserved cysteine through the conserved F or W. Each record gives: CDR3 length, clone size, D gene, V gene, J gene, CDR3 DNA, CDR3 protein. D genes are given only for firm matches. Not all rows give a size; the values are once, few, many and, for expanded clones, a class.

>13|NA|NA|TRBV2|TRBJ2-2
TGTGCCAGCATCGGGGATCGGACCGGGGAGCTGTTTTTT
CASIGDRTGELFF
>13|NA|NA|TRBV7-2|TRBJ2-3
TGTGCCAGCAGCTCCAAAGGGGTCGATACGCAGTATTTT
CASSSKGVDTQYF
>16|few|TRBD2|TRBV5-1|TRBJ2-3
TGCGCCAGCAGCAGAGGGACTAGCGGGATTTCAGATACGCAGTATTTT
CASSRGTSGISDTQYF
>18|few|TRBD2|TRBV4-3|TRBJ2-1
TGCGCCAGCAGCCAAGTCTTATCGGGGGGGCCGGTTGAGGGTGAGCAGTTCTTC
CASSQVLSGGPVEGEQFF
>13|few|NA|TRBV19|TRBJ1-5
TGTGCCAGTAACTCGAGGAGCAATCAGCCCCAGCATTTT
CASNSRSNQPQHF
>15|NA|TRBD1|TRBV6-5|TRBJ2-7
TGTGCCAGCAGTGCCCAAGCGACAGGGGTGCGGGAGCAGTACTTC
CASSAQATGVREQYF
>15|few|NA|TRBV2|TRBJ1-3
TGTGCCAGCAGTCCCTCTCTATCCTCTGGAAACACCATATATTTT
CASSPSLSSGNTIYF
>16|NA|TRBD1|TRBV4-3|TRBJ2-3
TGCGCCAGCAGCCAAGGAGGGGGACAGGGCGCAGATACGCAGTATTTT
CASSQGGGQGADTQYF
>12|NA|NA|TRBV29-1|TRBJ2-7
TGCAGCGCCCAGGGGGGCCCCTACGAGCAGTACTTC
CSAQGGPYEQYF
>14|NA|NA|TRBV5-1|TRBJ2-5
TGCGCCAGCAGCCCAGGGACATTTCAAGAGACCCAGTACTTC
CASSPGTFQETQYF
>14|few|NA|TRBV7-2|TRBJ2-2
TGTGCCAGCAGCTTTAGCAGGGGTCCCGGGGAGCTGTTTTTT
CASSFSRGPGELFF
>13|many|NA|TRBV5-6|TRBJ2-7
TGTGCCAGCAGCTCTGCAGGGGCGGAGGTGCAGTACTTC
CASSSAGAEVQYF
>16|NA|NA|TRBV13|TRBJ2-5
TGTGCCAGCAGCTTAGGGGATTATGGGCCCCAAGGGACCCAGTACTTC
CASSLGDYGPQGTQYF
>14|few|TRBD1|TRBV6-5|TRBJ2-1
TGTGCCAGCACCGGACAGGGGTGGGACAATGAGCAGTTCTTC
CASTGQGWDNEQFF
>13|few|NA|TRBV15|TRBJ2-3
TGTGCCACCAGCAGTAGCGGCACAGATACGCAGTATTTT
CATSSSGTDTQYF
>16|few|NA|TRBV5-1|TRBJ2-2
TGCGCCAGCAGCTTACAGGGATCACCGGGCACCGGGGAGCTGTTTTTT
CASSLQGSPGTGELFF
>13|NA|NA|TRBV27|TRBJ1-2
TGTGCCAGCAGGAAGGACAATGGCTATGGCTACACCTTC
CASRKDNGYGYTF
>15|few|NA|TRBV2|TRBJ2-2
TGTGCCAGCAGTGAAGAGGGGTTAGGCACCGGGGAGCTGTTTTTT
CASSEEGLGTGELFF
>14|few|NA|TRBV5-6|TRBJ2-7
TGTGCCAGCAGCTTTGCGGGTAAGAGGAACGAGCAGTACTTC
CASSFAGKRNEQYF
>16|few|NA|TRBV6-5|TRBJ2-1
TGTGCCAGCAGTTACGGCGGGGCCGGCTCCTACAATGAGCAGTTCTTC
CASSYGGAGSYNEQFF
>12|few|NA|TRBV29-1|TRBJ2-7
TGCAGCGTTGAAAAAGCGGGCTACGAGCAGTACTTC
CSVEKAGYEQYF
>15|NA|NA|TRBV7-9|TRBJ2-5
TGTGCCAGCAGCTTAGCCTCAGGTTCCCAAGAGACCCAGTACTTC
CASSLASGSQETQYF
>15|NA|NA|TRBV7-9|TRBJ2-7
TGTGCCAGCAGCCGGTTGACAGGTACATCCTACGAGCAGTACTTC
CASSRLTGTSYEQYF
>15|NA|NA|TRBV5-1|TRBJ2-3
TGCGCCAGCAGCTCGGGGAGGCAGGGCGGAGATACGCAGTATTTT
CASSSGRQGGDTQYF
>14|NA|NA|TRBV29-1|TRBJ1-5
TGCAGCGTCCTGACAGGAACCAGCAATCAGCCCCAGCATTTT
CSVLTGTSNQPQHF
>14|NA|TRBD1|TRBV2|TRBJ1-5
TGTGCCAGCAGCGGGACAGGGAGGAACCAGCCCCAGCATTTT
CASSGTGRNQPQHF
>15|few|TRBD1|TRBV2|TRBJ1-6
TGTGCCAGCAGTGAGTTAGGGGGCAAGGATTCACCCCTCCACTTT
CASSELGGKDSPLHF
>13|NA|NA|TRBV18|TRBJ2-5
TGTGCCAGCTCCCCTACTCTAGCGGAGACCCAGTACTTC
CASSPTLAETQYF
>14|many|NA|TRBV6-5|TRBJ2-3
TGTGCCAGCAGTCTCCGGGACAACACAGATACGCAGTATTTT
CASSLRDNTDTQYF
>18|few|TRBD1|TRBV5-1|TRBJ1-2
TGCGCCAGCAGCTTGAACCCACCGGGGACAGGGACCGGCTATGGCTACACCTTC
CASSLNPPGTGTGYGYTF
>15|few|TRBD2|TRBV5-1|TRBJ2-2
TGCGCCAGCAGCCGGGGACTAGCGGAGACCGGGGAGCTGTTTTTT
CASSRGLAETGELFF
>15|few|TRBD2|TRBV15|TRBJ2-2
TGTGCCACCAGCGGTCTAGCGGTGAACACCGGGGAGCTGTTTTTT
CATSGLAVNTGELFF
>14|NA|NA|TRBV7-9|TRBJ2-5
TGTGCCAGCAGCTTACAGAGCGGGCAAGAGACCCAGTACTTC
CASSLQSGQETQYF
>14|NA|NA|TRBV5-4|TRBJ1-1
TGTGCCAGCAGCTTGGCCCCCGGGAACACTGAAGCTTTCTTT
CASSLAPGNTEAFF
>13|few|NA|TRBV27|TRBJ2-7
TGTGCCAGCAGAATACGGGGGTCCCACGAGCAGTACTTC
CASRIRGSHEQYF
>15|NA|TRBD1|TRBV5-1|TRBJ1-1
TGCGCCAGCAGCTTGGACGGACAGGTTACTCGTGCGGCTTTCTTT
CASSLDGQVTRAAFF
>19|few|TRBD1|TRBV27|TRBJ1-6
TGTGCCAGCAGTTTGATAGAGGAGGGGGCAAGGGTTGATAATTCACCCCTCCACTTT
CASSLIEEGARVDNSPLHF
>16|few|TRBD1|TRBV7-8|TRBJ1-2
TGTGCCAGCAGTCCTGCACAGGGGGCTCGACGCTATGGCTACACCTTC
CASSPAQGARRYGYTF
>14|NA|TRBD2|TRBV2|TRBJ2-5
TGTGCCAGCTTTCGGCCGGGGGGACAAGAGACCCAGTACTTC
CASFRPGGQETQYF
>16|few|TRBD2|TRBV5-6|TRBJ2-1
TGTGCCAGCAGCGGTGAGACTAGCGGGTTTTACAATGAGCAGTTCTTC
CASSGETSGFYNEQFF
>14|NA|NA|TRBV11-2|TRBJ2-7
TGTGCCAGCAGCTTAAGCGAAGGGGTATTCGAGCAGTACTTC
CASSLSEGVFEQYF
>13|few|NA|TRBV7-2|TRBJ1-1
TGTGCCAGCAACTTGGGAGGAGGGACTGAGGCTTTCTTT
CASNLGGGTEAFF
>16|NA|TRBD2|TRBV7-9|TRBJ2-3
TGTGCCAGCAGCTTACATAGACTAGCGGGGCAAGATACGCAGTATTTT
CASSLHRLAGQDTQYF
>12|many|NA|TRBV7-2|TRBJ2-4
TGTGCCAGCAGAAGTAGGGGTAACATTCAGTACTTC
CASRSRGNIQYF
>12|few|NA|TRBV7-6|TRBJ1-1
TGTGCCAGCAGCTTATCCGGCACTGAAGCTTTCTTT
CASSLSGTEAFF
>14|NA|TRBD2|TRBV2|TRBJ2-2
TGTGCCAGCCGACTAGCGGGGCCGGTCGGGGAGCTGTTTTTT
CASRLAGPVGELFF